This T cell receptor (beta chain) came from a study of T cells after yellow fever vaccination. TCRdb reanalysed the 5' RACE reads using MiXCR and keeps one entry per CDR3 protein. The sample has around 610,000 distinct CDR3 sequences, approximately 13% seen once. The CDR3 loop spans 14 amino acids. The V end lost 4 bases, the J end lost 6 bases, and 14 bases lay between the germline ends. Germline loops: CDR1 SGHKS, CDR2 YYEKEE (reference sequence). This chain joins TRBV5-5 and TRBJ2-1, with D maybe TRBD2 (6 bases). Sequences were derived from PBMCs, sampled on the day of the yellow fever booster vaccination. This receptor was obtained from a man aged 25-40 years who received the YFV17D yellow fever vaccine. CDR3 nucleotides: TGTGCCAGCAGCCGTGGGGGGAGCGCCAATGAGCAGTTCTTC. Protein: CASSRGGSANEQFF.